This T cell receptor beta chain was captured by sequencing in a study of beta chain features in type 1 diabetes. Trimming removed 4 bases from V and 2 bases from J, with 7 bases in between. CDR1 and CDR2 (germline): SGHRS, YFSETQ. This CDR3 is 12 amino acids long. The authors sorted CD4+ naive, central memory, regulatory and stem cell-like memory cells via CD45RO/CCR7/CD25/CD127/CD95/CD27. Purity of each sorted population was above 95%. Isolated RNA was reverse transcribed in full, so expressed TCRB transcripts were sequenced. Produced via immunoSEQ multiplex PCR; TCRdb's table is partial and in-frame only. The sample lists 900,000 or so clones; roughly 17% were seen once.

The chain recombines TRBV5-1 with TRBJ2-7, with no clear D. The sample taken for sequencing was naive CD4+ T cells from blood. This receptor was identified in a woman aged 18-29 years in good health. CDR3 protein: CASSRTTYEQYF. The CDR3 coding sequence is TGCGCCAGCAGCCGGACCACCTACGAGCAGTACTTC.